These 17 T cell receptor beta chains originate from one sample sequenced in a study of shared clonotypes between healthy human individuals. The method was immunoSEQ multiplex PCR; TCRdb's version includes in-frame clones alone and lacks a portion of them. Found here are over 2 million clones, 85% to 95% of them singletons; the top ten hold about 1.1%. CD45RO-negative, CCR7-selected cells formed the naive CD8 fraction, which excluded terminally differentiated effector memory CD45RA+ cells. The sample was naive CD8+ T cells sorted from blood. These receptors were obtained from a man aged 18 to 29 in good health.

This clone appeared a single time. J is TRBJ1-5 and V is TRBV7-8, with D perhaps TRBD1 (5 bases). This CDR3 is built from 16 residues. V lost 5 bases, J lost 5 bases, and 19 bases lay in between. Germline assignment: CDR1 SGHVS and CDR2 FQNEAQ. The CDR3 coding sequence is TGTGCCAGCAGCCCGGAACAGGAGGGGAGGGATCAGCCCCAGCATTTT. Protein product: CASSPEQEGRDQPQHF.

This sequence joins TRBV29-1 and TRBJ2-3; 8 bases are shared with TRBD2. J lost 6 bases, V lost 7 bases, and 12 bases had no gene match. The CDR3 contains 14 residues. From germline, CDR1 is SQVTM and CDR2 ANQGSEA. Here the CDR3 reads CSAPGSSGGDTQYF. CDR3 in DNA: TGCAGCGCCCCGGGCAGTTCGGGGGGGGATACGCAGTATTTT.

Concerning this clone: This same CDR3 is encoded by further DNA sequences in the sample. The CDR3 is CASSPGQGGYGYTF. In DNA, the CDR3 is TGTGCCAGCAGTCCGGGACAGGGAGGCTATGGCTACACCTTC. The chain combines TRBV6-5 with TRBJ1-2; 9 bases map to TRBD1. Germline-derived CDR1 and CDR2 are MNHEY and SVGAGI. CDR3 size: 14 residues. J lost 4 bases, V lost 5 bases, and 5 bases had no gene match.

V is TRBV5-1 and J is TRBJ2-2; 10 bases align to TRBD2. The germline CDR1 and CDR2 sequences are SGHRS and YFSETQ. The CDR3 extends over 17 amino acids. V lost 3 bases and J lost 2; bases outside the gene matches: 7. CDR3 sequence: CASSWRTSGSNTGELFF. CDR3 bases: TGCGCCAGCAGCTGGCGGACTAGCGGTTCAAACACCGGGGAGCTGTTTTTT. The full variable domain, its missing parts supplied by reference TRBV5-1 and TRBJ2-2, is KAGVTQTPRYLIKTRGQQVTLSCSPISGHRSVSWYQQTPGQGLQFLFEYFSETQRNKGNFPGRFSGRQFSNSRSEMNVSTLELGDSALYLCASSWRTSGSNTGELFFGEGSRLTVL.

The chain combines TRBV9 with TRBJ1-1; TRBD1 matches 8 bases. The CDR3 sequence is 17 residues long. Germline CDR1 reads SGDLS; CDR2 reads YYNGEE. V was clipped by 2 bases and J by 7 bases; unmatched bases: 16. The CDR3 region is CASSVNAATGGAVEAFF. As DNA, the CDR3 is TGTGCCAGCAGCGTTAATGCGGCAACAGGGGGAGCAGTTGAAGCTTTCTTT.

The CDR3 sequence: CASSLGRGAEAFF. CDR3 nucleotide sequence: TGTGCCAGCAGCCTTGGACGGGGCGCTGAAGCTTTCTTT. The rearrangement uses TRBV6-5 and TRBJ1-1; tentative D call: TRBD1 (5 bases). This CDR3 region has 13 residues. The V and J ends lost 6 bases and 6 bases respectively, with 14 bases between them. Germline CDR1 reads MNHEY; CDR2 reads SVGAGI.

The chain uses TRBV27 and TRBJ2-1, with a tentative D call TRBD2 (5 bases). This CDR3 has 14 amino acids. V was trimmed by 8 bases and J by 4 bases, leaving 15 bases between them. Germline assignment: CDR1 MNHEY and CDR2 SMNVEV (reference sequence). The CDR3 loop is CASGYGMDYNEQFF. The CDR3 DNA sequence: TGTGCCAGCGGGTACGGGATGGATTACAATGAGCAGTTCTTC.

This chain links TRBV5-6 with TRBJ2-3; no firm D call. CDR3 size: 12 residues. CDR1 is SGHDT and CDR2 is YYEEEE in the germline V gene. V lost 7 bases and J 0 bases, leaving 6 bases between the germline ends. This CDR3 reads CASAASTDTQYF. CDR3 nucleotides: TGTGCCAGCGCGGCTAGCACAGATACGCAGTATTTT.

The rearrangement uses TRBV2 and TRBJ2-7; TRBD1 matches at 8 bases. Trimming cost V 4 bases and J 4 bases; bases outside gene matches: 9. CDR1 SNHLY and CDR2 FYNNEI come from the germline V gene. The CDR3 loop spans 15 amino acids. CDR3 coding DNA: TGTGCCAGCAGTGGACAGGGGCGACTCCTTTACGAGCAGTACTTC. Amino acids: CASSGQGRLLYEQYF. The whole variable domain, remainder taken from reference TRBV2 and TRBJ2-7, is EPEVTQTPSHQVTQMGQEVILRCVPISNHLYFYWYRQILGQKVEFLVSFYNNEISEKSEIFDDQFSVERPDGSNFTLKIRSTKLEDSAMYFCASSGQGRLLYEQYFGPGTRLTVT.

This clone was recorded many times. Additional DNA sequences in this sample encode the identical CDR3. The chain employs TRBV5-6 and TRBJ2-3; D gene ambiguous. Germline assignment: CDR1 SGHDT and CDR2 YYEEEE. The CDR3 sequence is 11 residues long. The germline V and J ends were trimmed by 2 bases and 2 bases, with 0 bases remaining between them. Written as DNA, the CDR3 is TGTGCCAGCAGCTTCACAGATACGCAGTATTTT. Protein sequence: CASSFTDTQYF. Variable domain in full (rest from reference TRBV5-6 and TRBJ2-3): DAGVTQSPTHLIKTRGQQVTLRCSPKSGHDTVSWYQQALGQGPQFIFQYYEEEERQRGNFPDRFSGHQFPNYSSELNVNALLLGDSALYLCASSFTDTQYFGPGTRLTVL.

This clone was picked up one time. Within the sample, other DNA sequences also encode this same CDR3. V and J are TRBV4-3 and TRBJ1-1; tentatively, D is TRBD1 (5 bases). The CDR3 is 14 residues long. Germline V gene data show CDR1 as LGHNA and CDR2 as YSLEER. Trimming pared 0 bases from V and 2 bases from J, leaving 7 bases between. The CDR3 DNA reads TGCGCCAGCAGCCAAGATGGGGGTAACACTGAAGCTTTCTTT. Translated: CASSQDGGNTEAFF.

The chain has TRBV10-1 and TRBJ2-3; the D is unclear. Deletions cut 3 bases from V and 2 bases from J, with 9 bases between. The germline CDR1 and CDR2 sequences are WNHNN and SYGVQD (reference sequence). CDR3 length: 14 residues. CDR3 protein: CASSDRESTDTQYF. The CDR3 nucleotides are TGCGCCAGCAGTGATAGGGAATCCACAGATACGCAGTATTTT.

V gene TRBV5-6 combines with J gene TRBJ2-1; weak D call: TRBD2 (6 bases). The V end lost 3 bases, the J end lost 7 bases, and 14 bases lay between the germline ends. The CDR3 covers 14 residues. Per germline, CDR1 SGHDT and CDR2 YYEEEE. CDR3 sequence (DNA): TGTGCCAGCAGCTGGGGGACTCCTATGAATGAGCAGTTCTTC. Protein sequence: CASSWGTPMNEQFF. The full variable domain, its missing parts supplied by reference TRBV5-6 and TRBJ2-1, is DAGVTQSPTHLIKTRGQQVTLRCSPKSGHDTVSWYQQALGQGPQFIFQYYEEEERQRGNFPDRFSGHQFPNYSSELNVNALLLGDSALYLCASSWGTPMNEQFFGPGTRLTVL.

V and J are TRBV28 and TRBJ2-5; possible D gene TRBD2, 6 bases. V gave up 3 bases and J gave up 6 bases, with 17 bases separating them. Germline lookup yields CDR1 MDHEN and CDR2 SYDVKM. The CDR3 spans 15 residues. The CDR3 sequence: CASSLEGEGSKTQYF. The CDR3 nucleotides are TGTGCCAGCAGTTTGGAGGGAGAGGGTAGTAAGACCCAGTACTTC.

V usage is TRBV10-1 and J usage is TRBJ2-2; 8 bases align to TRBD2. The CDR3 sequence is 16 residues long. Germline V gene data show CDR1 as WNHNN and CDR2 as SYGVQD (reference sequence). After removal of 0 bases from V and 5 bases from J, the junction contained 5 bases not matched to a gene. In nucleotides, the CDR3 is TGCGCCAGCAGTGAGTCAGTAGCGGGATTGACCGGGGAGCTGTTTTTT. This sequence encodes CASSESVAGLTGELFF.

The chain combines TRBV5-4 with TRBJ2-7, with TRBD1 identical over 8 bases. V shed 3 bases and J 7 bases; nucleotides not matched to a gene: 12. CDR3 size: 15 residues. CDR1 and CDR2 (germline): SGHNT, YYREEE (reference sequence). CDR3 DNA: TGTGCCAGCAGCTCGTGGACAGGGTTGGATAGGGAGCAGTACTTC. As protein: CASSSWTGLDREQYF.

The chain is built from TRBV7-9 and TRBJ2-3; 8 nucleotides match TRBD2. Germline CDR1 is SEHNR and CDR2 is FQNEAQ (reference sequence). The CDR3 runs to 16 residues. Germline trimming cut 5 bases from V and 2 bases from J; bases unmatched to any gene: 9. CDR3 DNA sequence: TGTGCCAGCAGCGCCAAAATTAGCGGGAACACAGATACGCAGTATTTT. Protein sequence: CASSAKISGNTDTQYF.